The clone carrying this T cell receptor (beta chain) was detected once. Antigen: not known. The sample originates from a study of T cell repertoires in ileal Crohn's disease. The table came from immunoSEQ multiplex PCR; TCRdb's copy has only in-frame clones and leaves some out. The sample has 5,500 to 6,000 clones; roughly four fifths are singletons. Whole-study findings and limits: Compared with non-smokers, active smokers at surgery showed more clonal expansions. Endoscopic recurrence occurred in every patient whose clonality exceeded 26.8%.

Eligibility required adulthood, ileal or ileocolonic Crohn's disease and indicated ileocolonic resection. Specimen: ileal tissue. This receptor was taken from an adult with Crohn's disease.

The CDR3 here is CASSRGLSTDTQYF. The CDR3 DNA reads TGTGCCAGCAGCAGGGGGCTATCTACAGATACGCAGTATTTT. The chain recombines TRBV6-4 with TRBJ2-3, with TRBD1 matching over 8 bases. The CDR3 contains 14 residues. V gave up 6 bases and J gave up 3 bases; unmatched junction bases: 5. Germline assignment: CDR1 MRHNA and CDR2 SNTAGT.